This paragraph covers one TCR beta chain sequence. The junction departs from the called germline gene at one end, perhaps through a read error. The CDR3 is 16 amino acids. Germline CDR1 is LGHDT and CDR2 is YNNKEL (reference sequence). The use of a sample-barcoded 5' primer and a J-beta primer mix characterized a second PCR of roughly 7 to 11 cycles. MiXCR, applied by TCRdb to the 5' RACE reads, yields one record per CDR3 protein. The sample includes about 1.6 million distinct CDR3 sequences, 30% to 40% of them seen just once. This specimen belongs to a study of blood T cells in healthy people across ages.

The origin of this receptor is a woman aged 25 to 39 in good health. Sequencing used blood. The V call is TRBV3-1, the J call TRBJ2-1, with TRBD2 identical over 9 bases. The CDR3 DNA reads TGTGCCAGCGGCCAACAAACTAGCGGGTTCTACAATGAGCAGTTCTTC. Protein: CASGQQTSGFYNEQFF.